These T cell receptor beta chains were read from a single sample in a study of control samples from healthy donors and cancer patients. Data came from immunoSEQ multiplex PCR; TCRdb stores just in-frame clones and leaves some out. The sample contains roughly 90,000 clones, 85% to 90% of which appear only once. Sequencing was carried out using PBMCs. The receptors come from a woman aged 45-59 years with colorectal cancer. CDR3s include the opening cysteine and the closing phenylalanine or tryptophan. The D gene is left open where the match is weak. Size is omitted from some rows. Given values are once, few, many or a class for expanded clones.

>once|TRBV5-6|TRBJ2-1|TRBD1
CASSLRTGHSYNEQFF
TGTGCCAGCAGCTTGAGGACAGGTCACTCCTACAATGAGCAGTTCTTC
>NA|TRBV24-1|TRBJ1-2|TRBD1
CATSDPSTGIGYGYTF
TGTGCCACCAGTGATCCTTCGACAGGGATCGGCTATGGCTACACCTTC
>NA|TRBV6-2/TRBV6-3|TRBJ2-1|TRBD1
CASSYRGRINEQFF
TGTGCCAGCAGTTACAGGGGGCGAATCAATGAGCAGTTCTTC
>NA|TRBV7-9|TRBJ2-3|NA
CASSPRGPDTQYF
TGTGCCAGCAGCCCCCGCGGGCCAGATACGCAGTATTTT
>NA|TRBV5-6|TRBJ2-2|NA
CASSPGHLETGELFF
TGTGCCAGCAGCCCGGGACATCTTGAGACCGGGGAGCTGTTTTTT
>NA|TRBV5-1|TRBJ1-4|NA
CASSRGGRGNEKLFF
TGCGCCAGCAGTCGAGGAGGGAGGGGAAATGAAAAACTGTTTTTT
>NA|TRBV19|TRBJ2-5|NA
CASSARHHSPQETQYF
TGTGCCAGTAGTGCCCGCCATCACAGCCCCCAAGAGACCCAGTACTTC
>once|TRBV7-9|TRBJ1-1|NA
CASSLELWSGEAFF
TGTGCCAGCAGCTTAGAGCTTTGGAGCGGTGAAGCTTTCTTT
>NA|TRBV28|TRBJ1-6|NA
CASSSSGSLHF
TGTGCCAGCAGCTCCTCCGGGTCCCTCCACTTT
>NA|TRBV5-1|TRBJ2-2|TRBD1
CASSLAQGIGGELFF
TGCGCCAGCAGCTTGGCACAGGGGATCGGCGGGGAGCTGTTTTTT
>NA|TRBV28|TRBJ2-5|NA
CASWAGQETQYF
TGTGCCAGCTGGGCAGGCCAAGAGACCCAGTACTTC
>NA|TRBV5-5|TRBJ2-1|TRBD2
CASSVIAGGPGEQFF
TGTGCCAGCAGCGTCATAGCGGGGGGGCCTGGTGAGCAGTTCTTC
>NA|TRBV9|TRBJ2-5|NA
CASSVNGETQYF
TGTGCCAGCAGCGTAAACGGGGAGACCCAGTACTTC
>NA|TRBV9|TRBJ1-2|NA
CASSPSAHGQPNYGYTF
TGTGCCAGCAGCCCCTCCGCACACGGCCAACCTAACTATGGCTACACCTTC
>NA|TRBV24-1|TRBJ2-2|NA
CATSDAPAPNTGELFF
TGTGCCACCAGTGATGCCCCCGCCCCCAATACCGGGGAGCTGTTTTTT
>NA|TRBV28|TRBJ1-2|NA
CASMPGRERGYTF
TGTGCCAGCATGCCTGGCAGGGAGAGAGGCTACACCTTC
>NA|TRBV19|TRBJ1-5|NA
CASSTPRWGADVEPQHF
TGTGCCAGTAGTACCCCCCGTTGGGGGGCCGATGTGGAGCCCCAGCATTTT
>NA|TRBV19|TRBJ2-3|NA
CASSILGTSTDTQYF
TGTGCCAGTAGTATACTTGGGACTAGCACAGATACGCAGTATTTT
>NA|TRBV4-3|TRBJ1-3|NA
CASSRDRAEIGSGNTIYF
TGCGCCAGCAGCCGAGATAGAGCTGAGATCGGCTCTGGAAACACCATATATTTT
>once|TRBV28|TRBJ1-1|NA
CASAPPGAFEAFF
TGTGCCAGCGCTCCTCCAGGGGCTTTTGAAGCTTTCTTT
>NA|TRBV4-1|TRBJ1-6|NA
CASSQDDGASYNSPLHF
TGCGCCAGCAGCCAAGATGACGGAGCCTCCTATAATTCACCCCTCCACTTT
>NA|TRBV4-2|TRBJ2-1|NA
CASSSTPGGTDYNEQFF
TGTGCCAGCAGCTCAACCCCGGGGGGGACAGACTACAATGAGCAGTTCTTC
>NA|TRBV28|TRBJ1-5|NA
CASRSNEGVSQPQHF
TGTGCCAGCAGGTCAAACGAGGGGGTTAGTCAGCCCCAGCATTTT
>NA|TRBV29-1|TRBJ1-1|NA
CSVAAREYTEAFF
TGCAGCGTGGCCGCCAGGGAATACACTGAAGCTTTCTTT
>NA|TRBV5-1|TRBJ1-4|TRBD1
CASSLNPQGGAEKLFF
TGCGCCAGCAGCTTGAATCCCCAGGGGGGAGCTGAAAAACTGTTTTTT
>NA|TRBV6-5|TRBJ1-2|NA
CASREGRWDGYTF
TGTGCCAGCAGGGAGGGTCGGTGGGATGGCTACACCTTC